These 14 T cell receptor beta chains were all obtained from the same sample, sequenced in a study of shared clonotypes between healthy human individuals. Sequenced by immunoSEQ multiplex PCR; TCRdb stores in-frame clones only, minus some. Among 2 million or so clones listed, about 95% were seen once. Naivety among CD8 cells was defined by CD45RO negativity and positive CCR7 selection, thereby excluding terminally differentiated effector memory CD45RA+ cells. The sample taken for sequencing was naive CD8+ T cells sorted from blood. All receptors derive from a man aged 18 to 29 in good health.

This clone has more than one count but fewer than ten. The chain employs TRBV6-5 and TRBJ1-2; D is unresolved. Per germline, CDR1 MNHEY and CDR2 SVGAGI. Trimming shortened V by 6 bases and J by 6 bases, and 17 bases separated the two germline ends. The CDR3 extends over 14 amino acids. As DNA, the CDR3 is TGTGCCAGCAGCGGTGAACCCGGGAGCAATGGCTACACCTTC. Protein product: CASSGEPGSNGYTF.

The J gene is TRBJ1-6, the V gene TRBV9; D uncertain. Trimming took off 5 bases at V and 5 bases at J, with 8 bases between the two ends. The CDR3 totals 13 residues. The germline CDR1 and CDR2 sequences are SGDLS and YYNGEE. This CDR3 reads CASRGGNNSPLHF. Here the CDR3 DNA reads TGTGCCAGCAGGGGAGGGAATAATTCACCCCTCCACTTT.

The CDR3 region is CASVGGTEAFF. As DNA, the CDR3 is TGTGCCAGCGTCGGTGGGACTGAAGCTTTCTTT. J is TRBJ1-1 and V is TRBV5-4; D is uncertain. The CDR3 consists of 11 residues. In germline, CDR1 is SGHNT, CDR2 YYREEE (reference sequence). V was cut by 7 bases and J by 5 bases, with 9 bases left in between.

The chain is built from TRBV27 and TRBJ2-7; D assignment may be TRBD1 or TRBD2 (6 bases each). Between the trimmed V and J ends, which lost 6 bases and 3 bases, there was a span of 15 bases. Per the germline V gene, CDR1 is MNHEY and CDR2 is SMNVEV (reference sequence). The CDR3 has 14 amino acids. CDR3: CASSAGGELYEQYF. CDR3 DNA: TGTGCCAGCAGCGCCGGGGGCGAACTCTACGAGCAGTACTTC.

The V call is TRBV5-1, the J call TRBJ2-4, with 8 bases matching TRBD1. Germline CDR1 and CDR2: SGHRS and YFSETQ. This CDR3 is 14 amino acids long. The ends lost 4 bases at V and 8 bases at J; junction bases unmatched: 8. The CDR3: CASSNGQGWDIQYF. The CDR3 DNA sequence: TGCGCCAGCAGCAACGGACAGGGCTGGGACATTCAGTACTTC.

J is TRBJ2-7 and V is TRBV6-1; 12 bases match TRBD2. This CDR3 is built from 15 residues. Trimming at V came to 6 bases and at J to 5 bases, leaving 8 bases not matched to a gene. Germline CDR1 is MNHNS and CDR2 is SASEGT. CDR3 amino acids: CASRTLAGGPHEQYF. For the CDR3, the DNA is TGTGCCAGCAGAACCCTAGCGGGGGGGCCCCACGAGCAGTACTTC.

In this sample, this clone turned up once. One end of the junction does not line up with germline, which may come from a read error. This chain links TRBV9 with TRBJ2-7; TRBD2 agrees at 7 bases. Germline values: CDR1 SGDLS, CDR2 YYNGEE. The length of the CDR3 is 15 residues. Written as DNA, the CDR3 is TGTGCCAACAGCGTAGGGAGCGGGGTGTCCTACGAGCAGTACTTC. This translates into CANSVGSGVSYEQYF.

The rearrangement uses TRBV7-9 and TRBJ2-3, with a possible D match to TRBD1 (5 bases). Germline CDR1 reads SEHNR; CDR2 reads FQNEAQ (reference sequence). Trimming removed 1 base at V and 5 bases at J, with 10 bases between. The CDR3 length is 14 residues. The CDR3 coding sequence is TGTGCCAGCAGCTTAGTAGGGGAAGAAGATACGCAGTATTTT. It is translated as CASSLVGEEDTQYF.

In the case of this clone: Other DNA sequences in this sample translate to the same CDR3. The rearrangement links TRBV5-1 to TRBJ2-7; D gene ambiguous. The CDR3 length is 11 residues. CDR1 and CDR2 (germline): SGHRS, YFSETQ. Trimming left V 5 bases short and J 3 bases short, with 6 bases between. CDR3 in DNA: TGCGCCAGCAGTCCAGGCTACGAGCAGTACTTC. Protein: CASSPGYEQYF.

The rearrangement joins TRBV6-6 to TRBJ2-3; 10 nucleotides align to TRBD2. CDR1 is MNHNY and CDR2 is SVGAGI in the germline V gene (reference sequence). This CDR3 has 16 amino acids. J lost 3 bases, V lost 2 bases, and 5 bases had no gene match. DNA for the CDR3: TGTGCCAGCAGTTACCCCACTAGCGGGACGACAGATACGCAGTATTTT. Translating it yields CASSYPTSGTTDTQYF.

CDR3 sequence (DNA): TGTGCCAGCAGCCCGGACTTGGGCCTTGAAGCTTTCTTT. Amino acids: CASSPDLGLEAFF. This sequence joins TRBV7-2 and TRBJ1-1; D gene uncertain. Germline CDR1 and CDR2: SGHTA and FQGNSA. This CDR3 spans 13 amino acids. The V gene lost 5 bases and the J gene lost 7 bases, with 14 bases spanning the gap.

The gene calls are TRBV19 and TRBJ2-6; the match to TRBD1 covers 10 bases. CDR3 length: 16 residues. The ends lost 7 bases at V and 2 bases at J; junction bases unmatched: 5. The germline V gene has CDR1 LNHDA and CDR2 SQIVND (reference sequence). CDR3 coding DNA: TGTGCCAGTACTGGGACAGGGGAGACTGGGGCCAACGTCCTGACTTTC. It specifies CASTGTGETGANVLTF. The full variable domain, rest sourced from reference TRBV19 and TRBJ2-6, is DGGITQSPKYLFRKEGQNVTLSCEQNLNHDAMYWYRQDPGQGLRLIYYSQIVNDFQKGDIAEGYSVSREKKESFPLTVTSAQKNPTAFYLCASTGTGETGANVLTFGAGSRLTVL.

The rearrangement links TRBV6-5 to TRBJ1-2; the D gene is possibly TRBD1 (5 bases). The CDR3 runs 16 residues. V lost 1 base, J lost 1 base, and 13 bases lay in between. The germline CDR1 and CDR2 sequences are MNHEY and SVGAGI. The CDR3 DNA sequence: TGTGCCAGCAGTTACTACACGGACGGGGGTAACTATGGCTACACCTTC. Its translation: CASSYYTDGGNYGYTF.

The CDR3 loop is CASRPGLAPGEQYF. The CDR3 DNA follows: TGCGCCAGCAGACCTGGACTAGCTCCGGGGGAGCAGTACTTC. The genes are TRBV4-1 and TRBJ2-7; 8 nucleotides agree with TRBD2. V lost 6 bases and J lost 7; bases outside the gene matches: 11. This CDR3 is built from 14 residues. Germline V gives CDR1 MGHRA, CDR2 YSYEKL.